The 17 T cell receptor beta chains in this list originate from one sample, sequenced in a study of vaccination and CD4 T cells after COVID-19 (dated by TCRdb to the early 2020s). Libraries were made using PCR. The reads were generated on an Illumina iSeq 100. DNA from cultured CD4+ T cells was subjected to TCR sequencing with the Oncomine TCR Beta short-read assay at the Johns Hopkins FTIC core. The public sequencing data were trimmed at Q25 with fastp and processed into clonotypes with MiXCR by TCRdb, which kept only in-frame beta chains. Identical CDR3 proteins give one entry, which carries the most common genes and DNA. The sample table shows about 14,000 distinct CDR3 sequences, and roughly 41% are seen once. The leading ten clones occupy less than 10% of the sample. The sample's treatment or condition, from its label and the paper: approximately nine-day PBMC culture with coronavirus spike peptide pools or control peptides (ViraFEST assay).

These TCRs are of unknown antigen specificity. The source material was CD4+ T cells from blood, cultured in vitro. Every receptor here comes from a human donor who had recovered from COVID-19.

V gene TRBV28 combines with J gene TRBJ2-3, with D possibly TRBD1 on 6 matching bases. The CDR3 has 14 residues. Trimming left V 2 bases short and J 7 bases short, with 13 bases between. Looked up from germline, CDR1 is MDHEN and CDR2 is SYDVKM. CDR3 region: CASSLPGQFYTQYF. The CDR3 nucleotides read TGTGCCAGCAGTTTACCCGGACAGTTCTATACGCAGTATTTT. The full variable domain, completed using reference TRBV28 and TRBJ2-3, is DVKVTQSSRYLVKRTGEKVFLECVQDMDHENMFWYRQDPGLGLRLIYFSYDVKMKEKGDIPEGYSVSREKKERFSLILESASTNQTSMYLCASSLPGQFYTQYFGPGTRLTVL.

This sequence joins TRBV4-2 and TRBJ1-5; unclear D gene. V was shortened by 2 bases and J by 3 bases, with 14 bases between the two germline ends. Per the germline V gene, CDR1 is LGHNA and CDR2 is YNFKEQ. The CDR3 has 16 amino acids. CDR3 DNA: TGTGCCAGCAGCCAACTAGAGGGTAGCGACAATCAGCCCCAGCATTTT. Its protein product is CASSQLEGSDNQPQHF.

This clonotype has just a few counts. The genes are TRBV30 and TRBJ2-1, with 11 bases matching TRBD2. CDR1 is GTSNPN, CDR2 SVGIG, per germline (reference sequence). CDR3 length: 13 amino acids. CDR3 sequence (DNA): TGTGCTGGATCTGGTAGCGGGAGGGAAAAGCAGTTCTTC. This sequence encodes CAGSGSGREKQFF.

With respect to this clonotype: A read error may produce the germline difference seen at one junction end. The chain uses TRBV6-5 and TRBJ2-5; 8 positions match TRBD1. This CDR3 is built from 16 residues. CDR1 and CDR2 from the germline V gene are MNHEY and SVGAGI. CDR3 nucleotide sequence: TGTGCCAGCAGTTCGCAGGGGGCTACGTCTCAAGGGACCCAGTACTTC. Its protein is CASSSQGATSQGTQYF.

The chain uses TRBV12-3 or TRBV12-4 and TRBJ1-2, with TRBD1 matching 7 bases. Trimming cost V 6 bases and J 7 bases; bases outside gene matches: 8. The CDR3 sequence is 13 residues long. CDR3 nucleotide sequence: TGTGCCAGCAGCCTCACCAGGGGGGGTGGCTACACCTTC. This codes for CASSLTRGGGYTF.

The V and J genes are TRBV12-3 or TRBV12-4 and TRBJ2-7; 8 bases align to TRBD1. This CDR3 is 15 amino acids long. J lost 6 bases, V lost 5 bases, and 12 bases had no gene match. The CDR3 bases are TGTGCCAGCAGTATGGGGACAGGCAGACTTCTCGAGCAGTACTTC. This sequence encodes CASSMGTGRLLEQYF.

The chain is built from TRBV7-8 and TRBJ2-5; 8 nucleotides agree with TRBD2. The CDR3 contains 18 residues. The germline V gene encodes CDR1 SGHVS and CDR2 FQNEAQ. V dropped 5 bases and J dropped 4; count of bases not matched to a gene: 18. CDR3 in amino acids: CASSLTTRSGRWRETQYF. The CDR3 DNA sequence: TGTGCCAGCAGCCTAACGACAAGAAGCGGGAGATGGAGAGAGACCCAGTACTTC.

V gene TRBV20-1 combines with J gene TRBJ1-2; D ambiguous. Germline V gene sequence: CDR1 DFQATT, CDR2 SNEGSKA (reference sequence). V shed 0 bases and J shed 5 bases, with 10 bases lying between them. This CDR3 comprises 13 residues. The CDR3 reads CSARDAAGYGYTF. CDR3 DNA: TGCAGTGCTAGAGATGCGGCAGGATATGGCTACACCTTC.

V and J are TRBV12-3 or TRBV12-4 and TRBJ2-2; 8 bases agree with TRBD2. The CDR3 length is 15 residues. V shed 4 bases, J shed 1 base, and the junction held 2 bases outside the gene matches. The CDR3: CASSSGGRNTGELFF. The CDR3 DNA sequence: TGTGCCAGCAGTTCGGGGGGGCGGAACACCGGGGAGCTGTTTTTT.

V usage is TRBV18 and J usage is TRBJ2-6; 11 bases are shared with TRBD1. The V gene end was trimmed by 0 bases and the J gene end by 2 bases; junction bases not matched to a gene: 3. The CDR3 is made up of 18 amino acids. CDR1 is KGHSH, CDR2 LQKENI, per germline. DNA of the CDR3: TGTGCCAGCTCACCACCGGGACAGGGGGTCACTGGGGCCAACGTCCTGACTTTC. Residues: CASSPPGQGVTGANVLTF.

This chain links TRBV20-1 with TRBJ2-5; unclear D gene. The CDR3 is made up of 15 amino acids. Germline values: CDR1 DFQATT, CDR2 SNEGSKA (reference sequence). The germline V and J ends were trimmed by 1 base and 1 base, with 13 bases remaining between them. CDR3 in amino acids: CSARGRWQRQETQYF. In DNA form, the CDR3 reads TGCAGTGCTAGAGGTCGTTGGCAGCGCCAAGAGACCCAGTACTTC.

The V call is TRBV29-1, the J call TRBJ1-2; D not resolved. The CDR3 loop spans 13 amino acids. Germline CDR1 and CDR2: SQVTM and ANQGSEA. V was shortened by 4 bases and J by 0 bases, with 9 bases between the two germline ends. DNA of the CDR3: TGCAGCGTTGGCACCGGTACTAACTATGGCTACACCTTC. It translates to CSVGTGTNYGYTF.

The chain joins TRBV20-1 to TRBJ2-1; 9 nucleotides align to TRBD2. The germline gives CDR1 DFQATT, CDR2 SNEGSKA (reference sequence). Germline trimming cut 3 bases from V and 2 bases from J; bases unmatched to any gene: 11. This CDR3 region has 17 residues. The CDR3 spells CSARGMGREGPYNEQFF. Written as DNA, the CDR3 is TGCAGTGCTAGGGGAATGGGGCGGGAGGGCCCCTACAATGAGCAGTTCTTC.

The V gene is TRBV20-1, the J gene TRBJ2-1, with TRBD1 matching 9 bases. Per the germline V gene, CDR1 is DFQATT and CDR2 is SNEGSKA (reference sequence). This CDR3 has 12 residues. The V gene end was trimmed by 5 bases and the J gene end by 8 bases; junction bases not matched to a gene: 4. Here the CDR3 reads CSADRQGDEQFF. The CDR3 nucleotides are TGCAGTGCTGACCGACAGGGGGATGAGCAGTTCTTC.

This clonotype was counted between two and nine times. The genes are TRBV28 and TRBJ1-5; 7 bases match TRBD1. V trimming: 5 bases; J trimming: 4 bases; junction bases outside the gene matches: 14. CDR1 is MDHEN and CDR2 is SYDVKM in the germline V gene. The CDR3 runs 17 residues. CDR3 coding DNA: TGTGCCAGCAGTCCGCTCACAGGGGCTGGATATAATCAGCCCCAGCATTTT. This codes for CASSPLTGAGYNQPQHF.

The rearrangement uses TRBV7-2 and TRBJ2-1, with TRBD1 matching 10 bases. The junction had 8 bases not matched to a gene; V was cut back by 3 bases and J by 12 bases. CDR1 is SGHTA, CDR2 FQGNSA, per germline. The CDR3 is 14 amino acids. The CDR3: CASSFGTGAQGQFF. CDR3 DNA sequence: TGTGCCAGCAGCTTCGGGACAGGGGCACAAGGGCAGTTCTTC.

The J gene is TRBJ2-2, the V gene TRBV5-8; 7 bases are a match to TRBD1. The V segment lost 6 bases and the J segment 3 bases; nucleotides outside the gene matches: 14. The CDR3 has 17 amino acids. Germline CDR1 reads SGHTS; CDR2 reads YDEGEE. In nucleotides, the CDR3 is TGTGCCAGCAAAGAGACAGGGTCTTGGTACGACACCGGGGAGCTGTTTTTT. It is translated as CASKETGSWYDTGELFF.